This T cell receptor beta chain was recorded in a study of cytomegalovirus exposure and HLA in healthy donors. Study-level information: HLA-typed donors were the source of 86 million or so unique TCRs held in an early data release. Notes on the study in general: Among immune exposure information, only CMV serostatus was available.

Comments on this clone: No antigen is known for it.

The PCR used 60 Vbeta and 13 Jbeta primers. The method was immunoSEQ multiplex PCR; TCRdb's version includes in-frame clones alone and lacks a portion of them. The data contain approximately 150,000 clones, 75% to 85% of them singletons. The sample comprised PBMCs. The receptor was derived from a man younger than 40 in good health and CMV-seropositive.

As DNA, the CDR3 is TGTGCCAGTAGTCTGTCACTAGCGGGAGAATACGAGCAGTACTTC. Translating gives CASSLSLAGEYEQYF. J is TRBJ2-7 and V is TRBV19, with 11 bases fitting TRBD2. Germline V gene sequence: CDR1 LNHDA, CDR2 SQIVND (reference sequence). The CDR3 extends over 15 amino acids. The trim removed 5 bases at V and 4 bases at J, leaving 7 bases unmatched.